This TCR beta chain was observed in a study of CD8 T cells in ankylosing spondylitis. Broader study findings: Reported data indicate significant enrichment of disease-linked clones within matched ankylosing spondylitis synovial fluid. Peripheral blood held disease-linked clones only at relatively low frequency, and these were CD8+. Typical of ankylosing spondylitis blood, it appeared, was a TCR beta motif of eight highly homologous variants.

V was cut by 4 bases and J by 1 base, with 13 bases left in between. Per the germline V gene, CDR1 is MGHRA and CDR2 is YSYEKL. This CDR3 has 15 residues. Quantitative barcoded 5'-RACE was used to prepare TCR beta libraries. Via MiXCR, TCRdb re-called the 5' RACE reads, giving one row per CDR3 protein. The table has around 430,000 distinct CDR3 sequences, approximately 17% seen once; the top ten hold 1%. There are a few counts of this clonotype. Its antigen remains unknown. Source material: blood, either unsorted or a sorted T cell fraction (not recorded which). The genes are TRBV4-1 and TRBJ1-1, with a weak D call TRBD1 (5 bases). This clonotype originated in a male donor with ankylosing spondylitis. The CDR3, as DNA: TGCGCCAGCAGCCCCTCCTCAGGGAAGAACACTGAAGCTTTCTTT. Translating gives CASSPSSGKNTEAFF.